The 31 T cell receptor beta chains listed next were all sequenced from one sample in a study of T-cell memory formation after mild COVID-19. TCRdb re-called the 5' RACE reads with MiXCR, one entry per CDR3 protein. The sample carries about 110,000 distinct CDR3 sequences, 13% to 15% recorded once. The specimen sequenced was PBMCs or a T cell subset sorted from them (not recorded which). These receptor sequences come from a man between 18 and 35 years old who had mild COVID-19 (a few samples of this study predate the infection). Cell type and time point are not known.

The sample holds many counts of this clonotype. For the CDR3, the DNA is TGTGCCAGCAGTGCTAGCGGGGGGGATTCCACAGATACGCAGTATTTT. Protein product: CASSASGGDSTDTQYF. The gene calls are TRBV6-4 and TRBJ2-3; TRBD2 matches 12 bases. The CDR3 totals 16 residues. The trim removed 4 bases at V and 2 bases at J, leaving 4 bases unmatched. The germline V gene has CDR1 MRHNA and CDR2 SNTAGT.

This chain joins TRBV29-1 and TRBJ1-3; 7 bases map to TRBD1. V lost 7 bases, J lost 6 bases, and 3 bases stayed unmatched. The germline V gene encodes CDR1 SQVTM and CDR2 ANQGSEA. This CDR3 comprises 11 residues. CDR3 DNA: TGCAGCGGCGGACAGGAAAACACCATATATTTT. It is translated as CSGGQENTIYF.

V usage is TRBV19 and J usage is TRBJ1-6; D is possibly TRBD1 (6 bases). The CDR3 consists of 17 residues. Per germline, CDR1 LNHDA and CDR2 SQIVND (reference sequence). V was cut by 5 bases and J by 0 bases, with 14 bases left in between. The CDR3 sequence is CASSSPTGSSYNSPLHF. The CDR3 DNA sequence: TGTGCCAGTAGTTCACCGACAGGAAGCTCCTATAATTCACCCCTCCACTTT. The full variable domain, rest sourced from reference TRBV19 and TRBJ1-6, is DGGITQSPKYLFRKEGQNVTLSCEQNLNHDAMYWYRQDPGQGLRLIYYSQIVNDFQKGDIAEGYSVSREKKESFPLTVTSAQKNPTAFYLCASSSPTGSSYNSPLHFGNGTRLTVT.

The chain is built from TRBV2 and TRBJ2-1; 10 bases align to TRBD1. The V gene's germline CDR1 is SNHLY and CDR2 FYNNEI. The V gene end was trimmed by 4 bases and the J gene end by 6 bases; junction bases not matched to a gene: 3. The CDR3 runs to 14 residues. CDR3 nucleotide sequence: TGTGCCAGCAGTGGACAGGGGGCCCGCAATGAGCAGTTCTTC. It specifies CASSGQGARNEQFF.

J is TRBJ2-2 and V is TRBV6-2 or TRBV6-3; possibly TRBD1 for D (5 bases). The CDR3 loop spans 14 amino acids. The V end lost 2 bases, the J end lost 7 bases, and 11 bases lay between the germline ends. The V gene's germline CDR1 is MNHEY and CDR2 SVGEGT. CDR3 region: CASSYVQVIGELFF. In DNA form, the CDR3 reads TGTGCCAGCAGTTACGTACAGGTTATCGGGGAGCTGTTTTTT.

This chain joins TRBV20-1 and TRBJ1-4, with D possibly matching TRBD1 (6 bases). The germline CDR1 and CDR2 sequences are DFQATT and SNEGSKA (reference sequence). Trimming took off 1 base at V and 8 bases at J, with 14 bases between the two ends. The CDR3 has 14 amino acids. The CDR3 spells CSARVFGGQEKLFF. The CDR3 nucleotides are TGCAGTGCTAGAGTTTTCGGGGGGCAAGAAAAACTGTTTTTT.

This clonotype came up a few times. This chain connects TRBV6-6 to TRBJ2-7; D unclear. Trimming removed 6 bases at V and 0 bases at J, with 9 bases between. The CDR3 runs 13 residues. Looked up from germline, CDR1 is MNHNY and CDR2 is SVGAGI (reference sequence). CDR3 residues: CASRYVSSYEQYF. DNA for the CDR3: TGTGCCAGCAGATACGTCAGCTCCTACGAGCAGTACTTC.

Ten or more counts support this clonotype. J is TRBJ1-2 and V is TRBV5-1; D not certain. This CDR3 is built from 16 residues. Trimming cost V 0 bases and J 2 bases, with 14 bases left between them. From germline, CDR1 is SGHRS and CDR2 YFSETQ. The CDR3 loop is CASSLAQVGPNYGYTF. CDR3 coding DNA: TGCGCCAGCAGCTTGGCCCAGGTAGGGCCCAACTATGGCTACACCTTC.

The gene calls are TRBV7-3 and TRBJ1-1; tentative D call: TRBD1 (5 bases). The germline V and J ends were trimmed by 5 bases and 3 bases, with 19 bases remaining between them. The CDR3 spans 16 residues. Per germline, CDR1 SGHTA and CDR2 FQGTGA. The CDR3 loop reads CASSMGRNPQYTEAFF. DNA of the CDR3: TGTGCCAGCAGCATGGGACGGAACCCGCAATACACTGAAGCTTTCTTT.

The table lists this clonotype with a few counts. The CDR3 DNA sequence: TGCAGCGTCACAGACAGTATTAACTATGGCTACACCTTC. It is translated as CSVTDSINYGYTF. The rearrangement links TRBV29-1 to TRBJ1-2, with D perhaps matching TRBD1 (5 bases). The germline CDR1 and CDR2 sequences are SQVTM and ANQGSEA. The CDR3 length is 13 residues. V lost 6 bases to trimming and J lost 1 base, with 12 bases between them. The full variable domain, in which reference TRBV29-1 and TRBJ1-2 provide the parts outside the CDR3, is SAVISQKPSRDICQRGTSLTIQCQVDSQVTMMFWYRQQPGQSLTLIATANQGSEATYESGFVIDKFPISRPNLTFSTLTVSNMSPEDSSIYLCSVTDSINYGYTFGSGTRLTVV.

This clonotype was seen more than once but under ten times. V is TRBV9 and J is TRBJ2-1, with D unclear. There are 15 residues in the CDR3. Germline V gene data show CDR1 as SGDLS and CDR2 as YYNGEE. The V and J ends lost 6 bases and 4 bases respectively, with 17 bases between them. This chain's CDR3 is CASNNASPRYNEQFF. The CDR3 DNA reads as TGTGCCAGCAACAACGCGAGCCCGCGGTACAATGAGCAGTTCTTC.

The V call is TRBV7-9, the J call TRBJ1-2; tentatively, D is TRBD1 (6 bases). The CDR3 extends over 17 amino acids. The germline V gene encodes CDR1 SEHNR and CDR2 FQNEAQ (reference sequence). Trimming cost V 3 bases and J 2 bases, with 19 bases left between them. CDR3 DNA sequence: TGTGCCAGCAGCTTTTATATGGGGGCGACGGAAAACTATGGCTACACCTTC. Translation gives CASSFYMGATENYGYTF.

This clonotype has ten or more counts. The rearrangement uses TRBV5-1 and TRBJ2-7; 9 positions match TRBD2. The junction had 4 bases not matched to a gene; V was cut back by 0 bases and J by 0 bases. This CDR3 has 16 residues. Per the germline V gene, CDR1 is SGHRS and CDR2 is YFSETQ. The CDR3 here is CASSLGLAGLSYEQYF. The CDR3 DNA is TGCGCCAGCAGCTTGGGGCTAGCGGGACTCTCCTACGAGCAGTACTTC. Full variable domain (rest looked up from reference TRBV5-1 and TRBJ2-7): KAGVTQTPRYLIKTRGQQVTLSCSPISGHRSVSWYQQTPGQGLQFLFEYFSETQRNKGNFPGRFSGRQFSNSRSEMNVSTLELGDSALYLCASSLGLAGLSYEQYFGPGTRLTVT.

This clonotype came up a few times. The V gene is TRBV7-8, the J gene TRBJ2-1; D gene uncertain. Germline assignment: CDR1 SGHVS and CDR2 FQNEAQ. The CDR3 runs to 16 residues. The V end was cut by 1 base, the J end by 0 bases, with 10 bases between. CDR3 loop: CASSLVGRNSYNEQFF. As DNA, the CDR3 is TGTGCCAGCAGCTTAGTAGGCAGGAACTCCTACAATGAGCAGTTCTTC.

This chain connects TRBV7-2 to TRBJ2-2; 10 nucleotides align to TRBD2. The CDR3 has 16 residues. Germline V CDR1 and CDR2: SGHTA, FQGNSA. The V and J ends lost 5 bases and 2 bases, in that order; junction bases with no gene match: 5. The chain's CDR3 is CASSQGLAINTGELFF. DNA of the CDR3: TGTGCCAGCAGCCAGGGACTAGCGATCAACACCGGGGAGCTGTTTTTT.

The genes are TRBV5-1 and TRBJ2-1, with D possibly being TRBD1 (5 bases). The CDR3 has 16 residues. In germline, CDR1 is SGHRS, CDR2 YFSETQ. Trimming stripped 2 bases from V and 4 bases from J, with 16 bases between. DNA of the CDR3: TGCGCCAGCAGCTTCAGGGCCCCGTCAGAATACAATGAGCAGTTCTTC. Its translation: CASSFRAPSEYNEQFF.

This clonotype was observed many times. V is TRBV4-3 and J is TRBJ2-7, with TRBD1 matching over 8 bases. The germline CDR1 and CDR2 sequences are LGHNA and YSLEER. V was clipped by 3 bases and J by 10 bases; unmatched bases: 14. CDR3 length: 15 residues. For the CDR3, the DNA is TGCGCCAGCAGCCAGGACTCCGGGACAGGCCTCGTCCAGTACTTC. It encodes CASSQDSGTGLVQYF.

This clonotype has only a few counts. The CDR3 loop is CATSDLTGGNEQFF. CDR3 coding DNA: TGTGCCACCAGTGATTTGACAGGGGGCAATGAGCAGTTCTTC. This chain joins TRBV24-1 and TRBJ2-1; 8 nucleotides agree with TRBD1. This CDR3 spans 14 amino acids. Germline lookup yields CDR1 KGHDR and CDR2 SFDVKD. The V and J ends lost 0 bases and 6 bases, in that order; junction bases with no gene match: 0.

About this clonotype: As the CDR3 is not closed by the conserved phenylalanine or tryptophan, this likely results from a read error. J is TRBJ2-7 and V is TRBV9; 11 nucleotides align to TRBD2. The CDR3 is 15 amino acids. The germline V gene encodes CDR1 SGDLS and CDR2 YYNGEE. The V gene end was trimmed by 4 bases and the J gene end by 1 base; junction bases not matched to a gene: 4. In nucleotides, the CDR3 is TGTGCCAGCAGCACGGGGACTAGCGGTTCCTACGAGCAGTACTTA. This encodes CASSTGTSGSYEQYL.

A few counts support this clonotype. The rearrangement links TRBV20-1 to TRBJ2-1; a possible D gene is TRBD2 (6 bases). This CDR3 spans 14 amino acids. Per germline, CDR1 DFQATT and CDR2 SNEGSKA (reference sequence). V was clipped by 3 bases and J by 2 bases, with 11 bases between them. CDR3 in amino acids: CSASWRDAYNEQFF. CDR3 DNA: TGCAGTGCTAGTTGGCGGGACGCCTACAATGAGCAGTTCTTC.

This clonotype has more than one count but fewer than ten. This CDR3 reads CASSAHSQGVNQPQHF. The CDR3 nucleotides are TGTGCCAGCAGTGCCCACTCACAGGGTGTTAATCAGCCCCAGCATTTT. The V gene is TRBV12-3 or TRBV12-4, the J gene TRBJ1-5; weak D call: TRBD1 (6 bases). V was trimmed by 5 bases and J by 4 bases, leaving 18 bases between them. This CDR3 is built from 16 residues.

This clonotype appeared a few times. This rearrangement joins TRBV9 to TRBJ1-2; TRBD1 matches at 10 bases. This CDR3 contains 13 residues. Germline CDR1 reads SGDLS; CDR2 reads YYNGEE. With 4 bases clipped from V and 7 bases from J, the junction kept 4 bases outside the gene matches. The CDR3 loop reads CASSFRDRGGYTF. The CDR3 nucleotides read TGTGCCAGCAGCTTCCGGGACAGGGGTGGCTACACCTTC.

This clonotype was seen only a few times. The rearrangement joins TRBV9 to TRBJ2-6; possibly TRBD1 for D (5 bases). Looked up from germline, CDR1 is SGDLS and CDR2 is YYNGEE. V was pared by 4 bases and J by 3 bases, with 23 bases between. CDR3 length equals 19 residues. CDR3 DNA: TGTGCCAGCAGCACAAATAGGGCAAACCAGGGTTTTGGGGCCAACGTCCTGACTTTC. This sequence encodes CASSTNRANQGFGANVLTF.

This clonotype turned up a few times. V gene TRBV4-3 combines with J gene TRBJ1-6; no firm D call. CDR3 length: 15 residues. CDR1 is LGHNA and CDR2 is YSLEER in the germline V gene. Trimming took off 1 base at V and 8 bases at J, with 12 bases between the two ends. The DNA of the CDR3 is TGCGCCAGCAGCCAAGCGGTCCCGGAAGATTCACCCCTCCACTTT. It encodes CASSQAVPEDSPLHF.

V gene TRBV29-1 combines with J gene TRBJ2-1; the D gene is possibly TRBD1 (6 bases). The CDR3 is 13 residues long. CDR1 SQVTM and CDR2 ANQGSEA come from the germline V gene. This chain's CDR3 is CSDMGADYNEQFF. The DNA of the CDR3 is TGCTCCGATATGGGGGCGGATTACAATGAGCAGTTCTTC.

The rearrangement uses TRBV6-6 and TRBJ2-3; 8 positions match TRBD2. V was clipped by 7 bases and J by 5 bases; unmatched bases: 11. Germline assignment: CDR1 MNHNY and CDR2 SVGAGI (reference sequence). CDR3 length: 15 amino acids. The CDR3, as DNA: TGTGCCAGCACCATCCGGCGGGGGGTTGGAGATACGCAGTATTTT. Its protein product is CASTIRRGVGDTQYF.

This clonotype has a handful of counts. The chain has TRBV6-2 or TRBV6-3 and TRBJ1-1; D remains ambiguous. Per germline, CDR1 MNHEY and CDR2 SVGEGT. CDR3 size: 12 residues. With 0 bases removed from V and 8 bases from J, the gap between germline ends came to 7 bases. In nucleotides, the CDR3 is TGTGCCAGCAGTTACTCTTCCATCGAAGCTTTCTTT. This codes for CASSYSSIEAFF.

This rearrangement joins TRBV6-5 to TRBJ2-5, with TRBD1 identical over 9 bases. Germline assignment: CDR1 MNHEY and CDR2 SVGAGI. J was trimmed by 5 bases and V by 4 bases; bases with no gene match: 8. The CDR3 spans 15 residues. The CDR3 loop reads CASSSGQGSWETQYF. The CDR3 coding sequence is TGTGCCAGCAGTTCGGGACAGGGATCGTGGGAGACCCAGTACTTC.

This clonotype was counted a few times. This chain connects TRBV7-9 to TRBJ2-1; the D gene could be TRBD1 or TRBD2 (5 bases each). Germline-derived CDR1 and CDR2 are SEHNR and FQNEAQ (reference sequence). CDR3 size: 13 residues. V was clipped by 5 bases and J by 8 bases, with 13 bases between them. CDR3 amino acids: CASSPRGWDEQFF. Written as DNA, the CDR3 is TGTGCCAGCAGCCCGAGGGGATGGGATGAGCAGTTCTTC.

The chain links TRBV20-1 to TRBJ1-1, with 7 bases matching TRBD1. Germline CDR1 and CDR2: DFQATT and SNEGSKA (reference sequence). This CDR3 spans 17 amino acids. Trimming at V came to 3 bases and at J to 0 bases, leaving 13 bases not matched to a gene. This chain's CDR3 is CSARPSRGRTLNTEAFF. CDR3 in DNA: TGCAGTGCTAGGCCCTCGAGGGGGCGTACGCTGAACACTGAAGCTTTCTTT.

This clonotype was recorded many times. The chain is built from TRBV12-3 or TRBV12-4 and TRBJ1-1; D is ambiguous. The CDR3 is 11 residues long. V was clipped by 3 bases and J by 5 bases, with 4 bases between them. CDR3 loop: CASSFSTEAFF. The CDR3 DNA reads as TGTGCCAGCAGTTTCTCTACTGAAGCTTTCTTT.